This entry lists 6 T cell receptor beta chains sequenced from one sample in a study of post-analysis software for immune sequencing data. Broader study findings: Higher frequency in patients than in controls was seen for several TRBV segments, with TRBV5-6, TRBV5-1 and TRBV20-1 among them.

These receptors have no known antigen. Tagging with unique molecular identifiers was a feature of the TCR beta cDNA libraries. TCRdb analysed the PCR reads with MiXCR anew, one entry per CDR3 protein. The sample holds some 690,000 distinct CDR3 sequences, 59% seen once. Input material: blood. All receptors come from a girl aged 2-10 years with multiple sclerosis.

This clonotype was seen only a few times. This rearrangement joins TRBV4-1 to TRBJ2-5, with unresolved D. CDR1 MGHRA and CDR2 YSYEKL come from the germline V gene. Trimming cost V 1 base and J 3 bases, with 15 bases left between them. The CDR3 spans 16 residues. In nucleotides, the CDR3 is TGCGCCAGCAGCCAAGCGTCGGGCGAAGGAGAAGAGACCCAGTACTTC. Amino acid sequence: CASSQASGEGEETQYF.

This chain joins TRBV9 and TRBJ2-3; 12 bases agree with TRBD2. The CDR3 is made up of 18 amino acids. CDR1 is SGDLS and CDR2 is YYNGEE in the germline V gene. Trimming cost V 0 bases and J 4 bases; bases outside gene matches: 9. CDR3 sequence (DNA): TGTGCCAGCAGCGTAGCCCTAGCGGGAGGGCAGACGGCAGATACGCAGTATTTT. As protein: CASSVALAGGQTADTQYF.

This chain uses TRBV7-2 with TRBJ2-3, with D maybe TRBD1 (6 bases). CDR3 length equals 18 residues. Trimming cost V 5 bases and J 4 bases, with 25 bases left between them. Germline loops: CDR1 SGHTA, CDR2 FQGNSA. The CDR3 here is CASSLFPPGVRFPDTQYF. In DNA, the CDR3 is TGTGCCAGCAGCCTCTTCCCCCCAGGGGTTCGTTTCCCAGATACGCAGTATTTT.

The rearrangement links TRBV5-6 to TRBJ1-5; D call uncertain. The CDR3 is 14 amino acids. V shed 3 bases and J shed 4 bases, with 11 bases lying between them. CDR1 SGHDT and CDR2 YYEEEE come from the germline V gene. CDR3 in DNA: TGTGCCAGCAGCTCAGGACGGGATAATCAGCCCCAGCATTTT. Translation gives CASSSGRDNQPQHF. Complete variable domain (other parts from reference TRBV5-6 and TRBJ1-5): DAGVTQSPTHLIKTRGQQVTLRCSPKSGHDTVSWYQQALGQGPQFIFQYYEEEERQRGNFPDRFSGHQFPNYSSELNVNALLLGDSALYLCASSSGRDNQPQHFGDGTRLSIL.

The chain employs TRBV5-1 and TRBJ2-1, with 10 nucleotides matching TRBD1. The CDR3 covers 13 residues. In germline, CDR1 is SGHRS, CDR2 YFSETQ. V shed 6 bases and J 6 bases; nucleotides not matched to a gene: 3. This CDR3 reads CASKGTGANEQFF. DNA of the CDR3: TGCGCCAGCAAAGGGACAGGGGCCAATGAGCAGTTCTTC.

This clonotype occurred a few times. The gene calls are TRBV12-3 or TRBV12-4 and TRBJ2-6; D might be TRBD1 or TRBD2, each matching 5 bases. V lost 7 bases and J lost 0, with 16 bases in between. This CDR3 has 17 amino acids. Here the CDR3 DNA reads TGTGCCAGCACCCCCGGGGCGGCAAACTCTGGGGCCAACGTCCTGACTTTC. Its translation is CASTPGAANSGANVLTF.